The next 20 T cell receptor beta chains were all read from a single sample in a study of T-cell memory formation after mild COVID-19. TCRdb independently ran MiXCR on the 5' RACE reads; one entry per CDR3 protein. The top ten clones hold about 12% of a sample with just under 550,000 distinct CDR3 sequences, about a fifth of them seen once. Sequenced material: PBMCs or a T cell subset sorted from them (not recorded which). These receptor sequences come from an adult woman who had mild COVID-19 (a few samples of this study predate the infection). Cell type and time point are not known.

The V and J genes are TRBV12-3 or TRBV12-4 and TRBJ1-1; D not certain. The V gene lost 7 bases and the J gene lost 4 bases, with 13 bases spanning the gap. The CDR3 length is 13 residues. CDR3 nucleotides: TGTGCCAGCAAAACCGAAAGGGTCACTGAAGCTTTCTTT. Protein: CASKTERVTEAFF.

This clonotype was found a few times. CDR3 region: CASTGYSYEQYF. CDR3 DNA: TGTGCCAGCACGGGGTATTCCTACGAGCAGTACTTC. The rearrangement uses TRBV6-5 and TRBJ2-7, with a possible D match to TRBD2 (5 bases). Germline V gives CDR1 MNHEY, CDR2 SVGAGI. The V end was cut by 7 bases, the J end by 1 base, with 8 bases between. The CDR3 is 12 residues long.

V and J are TRBV12-3 or TRBV12-4 and TRBJ2-2; 7 bases match TRBD2. The CDR3 consists of 15 residues. J lost 5 bases, V lost 6 bases, and 9 bases had no gene match. The CDR3 DNA follows: TGTGCCAGCAGCTACAGCGGGAAAAGTACCGGGGAGCTGTTTTTT. It is translated as CASSYSGKSTGELFF.

A few counts support this clonotype. The chain couples TRBV12-3 or TRBV12-4 to TRBJ1-5, with unresolved D. Between the trimmed V and J ends, which lost 10 bases and 0 bases, there was a span of 7 bases. The CDR3 covers 12 residues. The CDR3 DNA sequence: TGTGCCACCGCGGATAGCAATCAGCCCCAGCATTTT. This gives the protein CATADSNQPQHF.

This clonotype has only a few counts. V usage is TRBV24-1 and J usage is TRBJ2-1; TRBD2 matches 7 bases. Germline assignment: CDR1 KGHDR and CDR2 SFDVKD. The length of the CDR3 is 13 residues. Unmatched junction bases numbered 6, after V lost 9 bases and J lost 5 bases. The CDR3 loop reads CATERDYNNEQFF. In nucleotides, the CDR3 is TGTGCCACCGAGCGGGATTACAACAATGAGCAGTTCTTC.

V usage is TRBV6-1 and J usage is TRBJ1-1, with D tentatively TRBD1 (5 bases). The germline gives CDR1 MNHNS, CDR2 SASEGT. Trimming pared 2 bases from V and 1 base from J, leaving 5 bases between. The length of the CDR3 is 13 residues. The CDR3: CASSEQGNTEAFF. DNA for the CDR3: TGTGCCAGCAGTGAACAGGGGAACACTGAAGCTTTCTTT.

This clonotype showed up just a few times. The chain couples TRBV24-1 to TRBJ2-2; no firm D call. Germline values: CDR1 KGHDR, CDR2 SFDVKD. The CDR3 has 13 amino acids. V gave up 0 bases and J gave up 8 bases, with 6 bases separating them. CDR3 amino acids: CATSDLRDGELFF. The CDR3 nucleotides are TGTGCCACCAGTGATTTGCGCGATGGGGAGCTGTTTTTT.

This clonotype was counted only a few times. An end of the junction differs from the germline gene, which may be a read error. The chain joins TRBV4-1 to TRBJ2-5; D might be TRBD2 (5 bases). There are 14 residues in the CDR3. CDR1 MGHRA and CDR2 YSYEKL come from the germline V gene. The CDR3, as DNA: TGCGCCAGCAGCCAATTGTGGAGGAGAGAGGCCCAGTACTTC. This codes for CASSQLWRREAQYF.

V and J are TRBV7-9 and TRBJ1-6; D perhaps matches TRBD1 (6 bases). Germline V gene lookup returns CDR1 SEHNR and CDR2 FQNEAQ (reference sequence). The CDR3 is 14 residues long. The V and J ends lost 4 bases and 10 bases respectively, with 14 bases between them. This CDR3 is CASSSQGLQSPLHF. In DNA, the CDR3 is TGTGCCAGCAGCTCACAGGGTTTACAGTCACCCCTCCACTTT.

The chain links TRBV15 to TRBJ1-1; D call uncertain. CDR1 and CDR2 (germline): LNHNV, YYDKDF (reference sequence). The CDR3 spans 13 residues. V was cut by 4 bases and J by 0 bases, with 6 bases left in between. The DNA for the CDR3 is TGTGCCACCAGCAAGTCAGTGAACACTGAAGCTTTCTTT. It specifies CATSKSVNTEAFF.

This chain connects TRBV10-3 to TRBJ2-7, with 10 bases matching TRBD1. The CDR3 contains 16 residues. Trimming at V came to 8 bases and at J to 7 bases, leaving 17 bases not matched to a gene. Germline V lookup: CDR1 ENHRY, CDR2 SYGVKD. The CDR3 sequence: CAISRAGQGVAGEQYF. The CDR3 region has the DNA TGTGCCATCTCGAGGGCAGGACAGGGGGTAGCTGGGGAGCAGTACTTC.

This clonotype was seen at least ten times. This chain links TRBV9 with TRBJ2-5, with D perhaps matching TRBD1 (6 bases). The germline V and J ends were trimmed by 2 bases and 4 bases, with 18 bases remaining between them. The CDR3 has 16 amino acids. CDR1 and CDR2 from the germline V gene are SGDLS and YYNGEE. The CDR3 region has the DNA TGTGCCAGCAGCGTCCAGACCGGGGACACAGGAGAGACCCAGTACTTC. It yields the protein CASSVQTGDTGETQYF. The full variable domain, completed using reference TRBV9 and TRBJ2-5, is DSGVTQTPKHLITATGQRVTLRCSPRSGDLSVYWYQQSLDQGLQFLIQYYNGEERAKGNILERFSAQQFPDLHSELNLSSLELGDSALYFCASSVQTGDTGETQYFGPGTRLLVL.

The CDR3 is CSAIPARGVNEQFF. DNA of the CDR3: TGCAGTGCTATTCCGGCCCGCGGTGTGAATGAGCAGTTCTTC. J is TRBJ2-1 and V is TRBV20-1; D is uncertain. Germline CDR1 and CDR2: DFQATT and SNEGSKA (reference sequence). V lost 4 bases to trimming and J lost 7 bases, with 17 bases between them. The CDR3 loop spans 14 amino acids.

There are a few counts of this clonotype. This chain joins TRBV6-1 and TRBJ2-3, with TRBD2 identical over 11 bases. V shed 2 bases, J shed 6 bases, and the junction held 4 bases outside the gene matches. The CDR3 has 15 amino acids. Germline lookup yields CDR1 MNHNS and CDR2 SASEGT. CDR3 DNA sequence: TGTGCCAGCAGTGAAACTAGCGGGAGCTCCGATACGCAGTATTTT. Its translation is CASSETSGSSDTQYF.

The table lists this clonotype with a few counts. This chain joins TRBV15 and TRBJ2-1, with D possibly being TRBD2 (7 bases). V gave up 2 bases and J gave up 2 bases, with 10 bases separating them. In germline, CDR1 is LNHNV, CDR2 YYDKDF (reference sequence). CDR3 length equals 15 residues. The CDR3 DNA sequence: TGTGCCACCAGCAGAAGGGGGGGGACCTACAATGAGCAGTTCTTC. Translated: CATSRRGGTYNEQFF.

This clonotype was counted at least ten times. The chain recombines TRBV4-3 with TRBJ2-3, with 9 bases identical to TRBD2. V shed 0 bases, J shed 10 bases, and the junction held 11 bases outside the gene matches. CDR1 LGHNA and CDR2 YSLEER come from the germline V gene. This CDR3 is built from 16 residues. The CDR3 sequence is CASSQEAGTSMGAQYF. The CDR3 DNA follows: TGCGCCAGCAGCCAAGAAGCCGGGACTAGCATGGGCGCGCAGTATTTT.

The chain uses TRBV29-1 and TRBJ2-7, with 9 bases matching TRBD1. J gave up 4 bases and V 6 bases, and 7 bases lay outside the gene matches. Germline CDR1 is SQVTM and CDR2 is ANQGSEA. There are 13 residues in the CDR3. The chain's CDR3 is CSVKPGQGYEQYF. The CDR3 DNA sequence: TGCAGCGTAAAACCGGGACAGGGATACGAGCAGTACTTC.

The rearrangement uses TRBV25-1 and TRBJ1-1, with D unclear. V was clipped by 4 bases and J by 1 base, with 4 bases between them. The CDR3 runs to 12 residues. The germline V gene encodes CDR1 MGHDK and CDR2 SYGVNS. CDR3 DNA sequence: TGTGCCAGCAGTGTGGCGAACACTGAAGCTTTCTTT. Its protein is CASSVANTEAFF. The entire variable domain, with the rest obtained from reference TRBV25-1 and TRBJ1-1, is as follows: EADIYQTPRYLVIGTGKKITLECSQTMGHDKMYWYQQDPGMELHLIHYSYGVNSTEKGDLSSESTVSRIRTEHFPLTLESARPSHTSQYLCASSVANTEAFFGQGTRLTVV.

The J gene is TRBJ2-7, the V gene TRBV27, with D possibly matching TRBD1 (5 bases). The CDR3 has 14 amino acids. The V gene lost 3 bases and the J gene lost 2 bases, with 11 bases spanning the gap. Germline V gene lookup returns CDR1 MNHEY and CDR2 SMNVEV (reference sequence). The DNA for the CDR3 is TGTGCCAGCAGTTTTGGCGACAGCCCCTACGAGCAGTACTTC. Amino acid sequence: CASSFGDSPYEQYF.

This clonotype appeared a single time. The V and J genes are TRBV15 and TRBJ2-7; D perhaps matches TRBD2 (6 bases). The CDR3 spans 14 residues. Germline V gives CDR1 LNHNV, CDR2 YYDKDF (reference sequence). V lost 0 bases to trimming and J lost 5 bases, with 11 bases between them. CDR3 sequence (DNA): TGTGCCACCAGCAGAGAGGAGGGTGGGGACGAGCAGTACTTC. This sequence encodes CATSREEGGDEQYF. Supplemented by reference TRBV15 and TRBJ2-7, the full variable domain reads DAMVIQNPRYQVTQFGKPVTLSCSQTLNHNVMYWYQQKSSQAPKLLFHYYDKDFNNEADTPDNFQSRRPNTSFCFLDIRSPGLGDTAMYLCATSREEGGDEQYFGPGTRLTVT.